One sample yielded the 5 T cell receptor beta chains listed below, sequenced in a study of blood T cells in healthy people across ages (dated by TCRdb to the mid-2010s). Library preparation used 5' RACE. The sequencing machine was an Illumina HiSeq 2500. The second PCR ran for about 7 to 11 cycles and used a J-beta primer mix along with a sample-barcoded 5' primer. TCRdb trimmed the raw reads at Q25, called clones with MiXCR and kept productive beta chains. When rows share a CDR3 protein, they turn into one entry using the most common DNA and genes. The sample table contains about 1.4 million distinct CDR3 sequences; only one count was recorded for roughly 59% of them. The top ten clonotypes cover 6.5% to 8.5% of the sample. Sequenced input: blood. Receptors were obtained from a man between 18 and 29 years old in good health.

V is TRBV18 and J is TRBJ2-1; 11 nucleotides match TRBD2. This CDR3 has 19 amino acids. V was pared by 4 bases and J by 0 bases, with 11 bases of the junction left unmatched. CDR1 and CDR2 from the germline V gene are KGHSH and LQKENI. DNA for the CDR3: TGTGCCAGCTCACTCACTAGCGGGAGTATCCCCTTCTCCTACAATGAGCAGTTCTTC. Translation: CASSLTSGSIPFSYNEQFF. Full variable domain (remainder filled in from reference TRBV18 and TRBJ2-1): NAGVMQNPRHLVRRRGQEARLRCSPMKGHSHVYWYRQLPEEGLKFMVYLQKENIIDESGMPKERFSAEFPKEGPSILRIQQVVRGDSAAYFCASSLTSGSIPFSYNEQFFGPGTRLTVL.

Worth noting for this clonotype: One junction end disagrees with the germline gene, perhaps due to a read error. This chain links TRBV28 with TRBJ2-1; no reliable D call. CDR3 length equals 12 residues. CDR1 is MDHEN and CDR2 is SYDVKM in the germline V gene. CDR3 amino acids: CASRLGSNEQFF. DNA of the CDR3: TGCGCCAGCAGGCTGGGCAGTAATGAGCAGTTCTTC.

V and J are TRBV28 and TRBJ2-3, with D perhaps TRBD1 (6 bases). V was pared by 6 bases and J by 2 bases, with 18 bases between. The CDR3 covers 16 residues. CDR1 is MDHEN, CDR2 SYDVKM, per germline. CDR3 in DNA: TGTGCCAGCAGCGAACGTGGACAGAGACTCACAGATACGCAGTATTTT. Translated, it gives CASSERGQRLTDTQYF.

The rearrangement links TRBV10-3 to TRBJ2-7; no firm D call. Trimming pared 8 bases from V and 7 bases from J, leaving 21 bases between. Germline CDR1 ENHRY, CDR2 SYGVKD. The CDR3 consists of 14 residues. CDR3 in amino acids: CAISVDHTYNEQYF. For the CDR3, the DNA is TGTGCCATCTCTGTGGACCACACCTACAATGAGCAGTACTTC.

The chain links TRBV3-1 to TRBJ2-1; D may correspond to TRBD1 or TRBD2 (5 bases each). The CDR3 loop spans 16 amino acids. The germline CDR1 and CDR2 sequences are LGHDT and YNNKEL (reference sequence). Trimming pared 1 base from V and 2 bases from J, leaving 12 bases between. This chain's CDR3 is CASSQGGTGPYNEQFF. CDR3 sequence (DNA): TGTGCCAGCAGCCAAGGGGGCACGGGACCCTACAATGAGCAGTTCTTC.